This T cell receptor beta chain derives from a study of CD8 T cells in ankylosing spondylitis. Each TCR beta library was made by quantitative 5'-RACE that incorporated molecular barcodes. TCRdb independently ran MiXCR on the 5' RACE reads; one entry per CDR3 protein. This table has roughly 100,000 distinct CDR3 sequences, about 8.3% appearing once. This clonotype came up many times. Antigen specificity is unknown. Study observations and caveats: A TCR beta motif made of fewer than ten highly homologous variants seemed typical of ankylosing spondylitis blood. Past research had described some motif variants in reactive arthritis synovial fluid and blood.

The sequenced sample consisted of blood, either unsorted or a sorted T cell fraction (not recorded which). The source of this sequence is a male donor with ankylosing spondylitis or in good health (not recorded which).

CDR3 sequence (DNA): TGTGCCAGCAGTTCCCAACAGAACACTGAAGCTTTCTTT. Its translation is CASSSQQNTEAFF. The J gene is TRBJ1-1, the V gene TRBV6-4; no clear D. Germline V gene data show CDR1 as MRHNA and CDR2 as SNTAGT. This CDR3 contains 13 residues. V lost 5 bases to trimming and J lost 1 base, with 8 bases between them.